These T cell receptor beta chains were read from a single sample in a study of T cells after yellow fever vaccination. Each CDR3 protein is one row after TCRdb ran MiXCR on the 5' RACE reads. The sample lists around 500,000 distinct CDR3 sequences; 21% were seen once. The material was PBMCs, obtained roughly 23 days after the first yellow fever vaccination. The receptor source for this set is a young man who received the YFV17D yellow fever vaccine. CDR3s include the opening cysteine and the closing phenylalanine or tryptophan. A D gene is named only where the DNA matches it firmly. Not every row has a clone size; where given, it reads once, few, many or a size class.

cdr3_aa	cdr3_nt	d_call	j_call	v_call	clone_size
CASSQTGGLFYGYTF	TGTGCCAGCAGCCAGACAGGGGGTCTCTTCTATGGCTACACCTTC	TRBD1	TRBJ1-2	TRBV4-2	NA
CASSRRLIYNEQFF	TGTGCCAGCAGTCGAAGACTGATTTACAATGAGCAGTTCTTC	NA	TRBJ2-1	TRBV12-3/TRBV12-4	few
CASSPSGGADNEQFF	TGTGCCAGCAGCCCGAGCGGGGGGGCCGACAATGAGCAGTTCTTC	TRBD2	TRBJ2-1	TRBV7-3	few
CASSSHSDNEQFF	TGCGCCAGCAGCTCCCACTCGGACAATGAGCAGTTCTTC	NA	TRBJ2-1	TRBV5-1	few
CASSWTDNEKLFF	TGTGCCAGCAGTTGGACAGATAATGAAAAACTGTTTTTT	NA	TRBJ1-4	TRBV6-5	few
CSGRSGGADETQYF	TGCAGCGGACGAAGCGGGGGGGCCGATGAGACCCAGTACTTC	TRBD2	TRBJ2-5	TRBV29-1	NA
CASSQDSRDRGLTNYGYTF	TGCGCCAGCAGCCAAGACTCCCGGGACAGGGGGCTCACTAACTATGGCTACACCTTC	TRBD1	TRBJ1-2	TRBV4-1	NA
CASSMGGGAGDTQYF	TGTGCCAGCAGCATGGGCGGGGGGGCTGGAGATACGCAGTATTTT	TRBD2	TRBJ2-3	TRBV6-5	few
CASSQDRLNSYNEQFF	TGCGCCAGCAGCCAAGATAGACTGAACTCCTACAATGAGCAGTTCTTC	NA	TRBJ2-1	TRBV4-3	many
CATSDLFIRLSNSPLHF	TGTGCCACCAGTGATTTGTTTATCAGGCTTTCTAATTCACCCCTCCACTTT	NA	TRBJ1-6	TRBV24-1	few
CASSIGQDYNSPLHF	TGTGCCAGTAGTATCGGGCAGGACTATAATTCACCCCTCCACTTT	NA	TRBJ1-6	TRBV19	NA
CASSRDREGGELFF	TGCGCCAGCAGCCGTGACAGGGAGGGCGGGGAGCTGTTTTTT	NA	TRBJ2-2	TRBV5-1	NA
CASSMGSGHETQYF	TGCGCCAGCAGCATGGGAAGCGGTCACGAGACCCAGTACTTC	NA	TRBJ2-5	TRBV5-1	NA
CASSLGEGRGYTF	TGTGCCAGCAGCTTAGGGGAGGGAAGAGGCTACACCTTC	NA	TRBJ1-2	TRBV7-2	few
CASSLGEPNEKLFF	TGTGCCAGCAGCTTGGGGGAGCCAAATGAAAAACTGTTTTTT	NA	TRBJ1-4	TRBV5-6	NA
CASSPMNTDTQYF	TGTGCCAGCTCCCCGATGAACACAGATACGCAGTATTTT	NA	TRBJ2-3	TRBV18	NA
CASSLQGDIRNSPLHF	TGTGCCAGCAGCCTCCAGGGTGACATAAGGAATTCACCCCTCCACTTT	NA	TRBJ1-6	TRBV3-1	many
CASSSGTSVTQYF	TGTGCCAGCAGCTCTGGGACGTCTGTTACGCAGTATTTT	NA	TRBJ2-3	TRBV7-9	few
CASSFSRLGTDTQYF	TGTGCCAGCAGCTTCTCCCGATTGGGCACAGATACGCAGTATTTT	NA	TRBJ2-3	TRBV7-8	NA
CSVEGKRTGGLDYGYTF	TGCAGCGTTGAAGGGAAAAGGACAGGGGGCTTGGACTATGGCTACACCTTC	TRBD1	TRBJ1-2	TRBV29-1	NA
CASSEVNRGYGYTF	TGTGCCAGCAGTGAAGTCAACCGGGGCTATGGCTACACCTTC	NA	TRBJ1-2	TRBV25-1	NA
CAINRAPRESSFF	TGTGCCATCAATAGGGCGCCAAGGGAGTCCTCGTTCTTC	NA	TRBJ2-1	TRBV10-3	few
CASSFLASGGHSTDTQYF	TGTGCCAGCAGTTTCCTGGCTAGCGGGGGCCATAGCACAGATACGCAGTATTTT	TRBD2	TRBJ2-3	TRBV6-2/TRBV6-3	once
CASSYVLAGANTGELFF	TGTGCCAGCAGCTACGTCCTAGCGGGGGCGAACACCGGGGAGCTGTTTTTT	TRBD2	TRBJ2-2	TRBV7-9	few
CASSLRGGPQHF	TGTGCCAGCAGCTTACGGGGCGGGCCCCAGCATTTT	NA	TRBJ1-5	TRBV7-2	few
CASSQVASTDTQYF	TGTGCCAGCAGCCAAGTTGCTAGCACAGATACGCAGTATTTT	NA	TRBJ2-3	TRBV4-2	NA
CASSRQTGNTIYF	TGTGCCAGCAGTAGACAGACTGGAAACACCATATATTTT	NA	TRBJ1-3	TRBV12-3/TRBV12-4	few
CASSLERQMNTEAFF	TGTGCCAGCAGCTTAGAACGTCAGATGAACACTGAAGCTTTCTTT	NA	TRBJ1-1	TRBV7-2	NA
CASSLNGQGNEQYF	TGTGCCAGCAGCTTAAATGGACAGGGGAACGAGCAGTACTTC	TRBD1	TRBJ2-7	TRBV7-2	NA
CSARAGGDTQYF	TGCAGTGCTAGAGCCGGGGGAGATACGCAGTATTTT	NA	TRBJ2-3	TRBV20-1	NA
CASSYSRVPTYNEQFF	TGTGCCAGCAGTTACTCTAGAGTCCCTACCTACAATGAGCAGTTCTTC	NA	TRBJ2-1	TRBV6-2/TRBV6-3	NA
CASSSSANSPLHF	TGTGCCAGCAGCTCTAGTGCTAATTCACCCCTCCACTTT	NA	TRBJ1-6	TRBV7-9	few
CASSSRDAQYF	TGTGCCAGCAGCTCAAGGGACGCGCAGTACTTC	NA	TRBJ2-7	TRBV7-8	NA
CASSSTGPVYQTF	TGTGCCAGCAGCTCTACCGGGCCGGTCTATCAGACCTTC	NA	TRBJ1-2	TRBV7-9	few
CASSLDITSYEQYF	TGTGCCAGCTCACTAGACATTACCTCCTACGAGCAGTACTTC	NA	TRBJ2-7	TRBV18	NA
CSGPRVRAEAFF	TGCAGTGGGCCCCGGGTTAGAGCTGAAGCTTTCTTT	NA	TRBJ1-1	TRBV20-1	few
CASSLMWTGGPPDTQYF	TGTGCCAGCAGTTTAATGTGGACAGGGGGCCCTCCAGATACGCAGTATTTT	TRBD1	TRBJ2-3	TRBV12-3/TRBV12-4	NA
CASSLVVGTGHEQFF	TGTGCCAGCAGCTTAGTTGTCGGGACAGGGCATGAGCAGTTCTTC	TRBD1	TRBJ2-1	TRBV7-2	NA
CASSPTRSYNEQFF	TGTGCCAGCAGCCCGACCCGCTCCTACAATGAGCAGTTCTTC	NA	TRBJ2-1	TRBV14	few
CASSIFPLSNEQFF	TGTGCCAGTAGTATATTCCCCCTTTCCAATGAGCAGTTCTTC	NA	TRBJ2-1	TRBV19	NA
CASRRDRGRETQYF	TGTGCCAGCAGAAGGGACAGGGGGCGAGAGACCCAGTACTTC	TRBD1	TRBJ2-5	TRBV6-1	NA
CASSEPGRANEKLFF	TGTGCCAGCAGTGAGCCAGGGCGGGCTAATGAAAAACTGTTTTTT	NA	TRBJ1-4	TRBV25-1	NA
CSARGKSGGAYEQFF	TGCAGTGCCAGAGGGAAGAGCGGGGGGGCCTATGAGCAGTTCTTC	TRBD2	TRBJ2-1	TRBV20-1	once
CASSPGAGGNQPQHF	TGTGCCAGCAGCCCTGGGGCAGGGGGAAATCAGCCCCAGCATTTT	TRBD1	TRBJ1-5	TRBV7-9	few
CASSDPGLASETQYF	TGTGCCAGCAGCGATCCGGGACTAGCGAGTGAGACCCAGTACTTC	TRBD2	TRBJ2-5	TRBV5-4	NA
CASRQGSQPQHF	TGTGCCAGCAGACAGGGGTCTCAGCCCCAGCATTTT	TRBD1	TRBJ1-5	TRBV27	few